The sequence of this T cell receptor beta chain was determined in a study of vaccination effects on CD4 cells after COVID-19. This clone has a single count. What it binds is unknown. The CDR3 runs to 14 residues. Trimming removed 0 bases at V and 0 bases at J, with 4 bases between. Per the germline V gene, CDR1 is SGHDT and CDR2 is YYEEEE. Sequencing in the ViraFEST assay came after antigen-specific CD4+ T cells had been expanded with viral peptide pools, which were used to stimulate PBMC. Following culture for about ten days, CD4+ T cells were isolated. Two-dose BNT162b2 or mRNA-1273 vaccination was given to participants. The repertoire was sequenced with immunoSEQ multiplex PCR; TCRdb's copy has only in-frame clones and lacks some. The sample carries about 72,000 clones, about 86% recorded once.

The clonotype originates from a human donor who received a COVID-19 vaccine. V is TRBV5-6 and J is TRBJ1-5, with no clear D. The input for sequencing was CD4+ T cells from PBMCs cultured with HCoV-229E spike peptides, taken after COVID-19 vaccination. CDR3: CASSLGSSNQPQHF. The CDR3 coding sequence is TGTGCCAGCAGCTTGGGCAGTAGCAATCAGCCCCAGCATTTT.